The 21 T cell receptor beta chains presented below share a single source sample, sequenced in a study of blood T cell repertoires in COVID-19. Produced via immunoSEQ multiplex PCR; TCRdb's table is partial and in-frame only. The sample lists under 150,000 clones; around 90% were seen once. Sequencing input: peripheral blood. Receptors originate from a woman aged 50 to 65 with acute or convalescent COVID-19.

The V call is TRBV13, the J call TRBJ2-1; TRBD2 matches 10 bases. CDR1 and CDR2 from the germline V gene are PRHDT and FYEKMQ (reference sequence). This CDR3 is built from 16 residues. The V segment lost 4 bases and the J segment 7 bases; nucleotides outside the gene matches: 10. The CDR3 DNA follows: TGTGCCAGCAGCTCCGCGGTAGCGGGAGGTAATAATGAGCAGTTCTTC. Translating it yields CASSSAVAGGNNEQFF.

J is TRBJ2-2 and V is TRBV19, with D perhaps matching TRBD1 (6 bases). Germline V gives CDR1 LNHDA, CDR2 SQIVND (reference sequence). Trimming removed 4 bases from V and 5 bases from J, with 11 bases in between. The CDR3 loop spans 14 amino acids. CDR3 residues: CASSRIQGTGELFF. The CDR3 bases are TGTGCCAGTAGTAGGATACAGGGTACCGGGGAGCTGTTTTTT.

Here the CDR3 reads CASKREGPQHF. The CDR3 region has the DNA TGTGCCAGCAAAAGGGAGGGGCCCCAGCATTTT. V is TRBV12-3 or TRBV12-4 and J is TRBJ1-5, with unresolved D. Between the trimmed V and J ends, which lost 7 bases and 9 bases, there was a span of 10 bases. This CDR3 spans 11 amino acids.

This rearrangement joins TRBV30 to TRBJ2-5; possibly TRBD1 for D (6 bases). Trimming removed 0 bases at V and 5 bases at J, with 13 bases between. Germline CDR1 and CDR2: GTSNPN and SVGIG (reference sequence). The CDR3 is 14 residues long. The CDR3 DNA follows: TGTGCCTGGAGTGTTGGACATGGGGGCGAGACCCAGTACTTC. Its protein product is CAWSVGHGGETQYF.

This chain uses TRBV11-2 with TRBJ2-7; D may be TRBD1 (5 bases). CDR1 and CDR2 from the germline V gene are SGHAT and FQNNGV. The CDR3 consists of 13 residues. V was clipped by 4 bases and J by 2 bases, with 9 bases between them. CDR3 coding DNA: TGTGCCAGCAGCTCTTCGACAGCCTACGAGCAGTACTTC. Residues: CASSSSTAYEQYF.

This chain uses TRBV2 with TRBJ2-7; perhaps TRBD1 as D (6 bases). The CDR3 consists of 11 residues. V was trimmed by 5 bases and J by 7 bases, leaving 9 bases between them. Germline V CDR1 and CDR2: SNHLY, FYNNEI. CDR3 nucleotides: TGTGCCAGCAGTACAGGGATAGAGCAGTACTTC. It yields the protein CASSTGIEQYF.

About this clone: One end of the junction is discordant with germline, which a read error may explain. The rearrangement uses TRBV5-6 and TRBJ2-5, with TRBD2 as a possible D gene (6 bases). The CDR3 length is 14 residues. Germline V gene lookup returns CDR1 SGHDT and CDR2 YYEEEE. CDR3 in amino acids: CASSLGGAWETQYF. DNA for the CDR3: TGTGCCAGCAGTTTGGGCGGGGCCTGGGAGACCCAGTACTTC.

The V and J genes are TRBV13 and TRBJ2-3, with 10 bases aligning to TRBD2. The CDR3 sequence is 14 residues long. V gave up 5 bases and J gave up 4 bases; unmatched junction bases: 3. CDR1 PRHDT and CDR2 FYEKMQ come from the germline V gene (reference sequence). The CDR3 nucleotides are TGTGCCAGCAGCACTAGCGGGACCTCAGATACGCAGTATTTT. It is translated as CASSTSGTSDTQYF.

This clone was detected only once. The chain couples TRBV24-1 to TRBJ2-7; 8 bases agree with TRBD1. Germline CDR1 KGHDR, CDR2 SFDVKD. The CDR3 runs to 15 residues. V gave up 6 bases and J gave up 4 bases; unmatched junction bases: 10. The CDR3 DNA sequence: TGTGCCACCAGTCCTCGACAGGGGAGTTTATACGAGCAGTACTTC. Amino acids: CATSPRQGSLYEQYF.

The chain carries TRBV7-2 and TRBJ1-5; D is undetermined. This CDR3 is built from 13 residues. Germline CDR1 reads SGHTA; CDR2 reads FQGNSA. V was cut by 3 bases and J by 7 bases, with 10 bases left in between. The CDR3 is CASSLWEKQPQHF. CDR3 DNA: TGTGCCAGCAGCTTGTGGGAGAAGCAGCCCCAGCATTTT.

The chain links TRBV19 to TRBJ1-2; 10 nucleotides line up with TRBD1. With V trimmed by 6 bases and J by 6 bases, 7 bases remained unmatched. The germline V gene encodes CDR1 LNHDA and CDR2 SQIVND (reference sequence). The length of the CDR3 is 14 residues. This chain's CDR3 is CASSRDRGSDGYTF. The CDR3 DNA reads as TGTGCCAGTAGCCGGGACAGGGGAAGCGATGGCTACACCTTC.

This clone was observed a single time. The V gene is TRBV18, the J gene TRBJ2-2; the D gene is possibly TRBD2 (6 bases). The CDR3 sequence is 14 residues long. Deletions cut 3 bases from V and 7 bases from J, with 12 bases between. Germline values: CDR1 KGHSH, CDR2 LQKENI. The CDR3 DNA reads TGTGCCAGCTCACCCGGGACTCAACACGGGGAGCTGTTTTTT. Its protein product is CASSPGTQHGELFF. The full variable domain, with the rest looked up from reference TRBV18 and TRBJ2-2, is NAGVMQNPRHLVRRRGQEARLRCSPMKGHSHVYWYRQLPEEGLKFMVYLQKENIIDESGMPKERFSAEFPKEGPSILRIQQVVRGDSAAYFCASSPGTQHGELFFGEGSRLTVL.

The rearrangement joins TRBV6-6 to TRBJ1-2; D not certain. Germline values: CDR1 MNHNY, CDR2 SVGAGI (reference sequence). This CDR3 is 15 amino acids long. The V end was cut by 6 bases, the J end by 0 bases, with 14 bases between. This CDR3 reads CASSNPGDTNYGYTF. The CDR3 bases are TGTGCCAGCAGCAATCCCGGAGATACTAACTATGGCTACACCTTC.

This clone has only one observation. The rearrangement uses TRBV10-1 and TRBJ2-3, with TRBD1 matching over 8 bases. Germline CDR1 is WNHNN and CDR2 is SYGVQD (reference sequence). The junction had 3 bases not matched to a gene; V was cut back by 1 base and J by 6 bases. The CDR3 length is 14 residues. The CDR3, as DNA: TGCGCCAGCAGTGAGTTGGACAGGGCGGATACGCAGTATTTT. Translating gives CASSELDRADTQYF.

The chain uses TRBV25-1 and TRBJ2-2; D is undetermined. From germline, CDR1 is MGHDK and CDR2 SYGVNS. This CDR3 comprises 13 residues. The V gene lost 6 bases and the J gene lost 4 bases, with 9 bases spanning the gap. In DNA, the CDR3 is TGTGCCAGCAGCGCATACGGCACCGGGGAGCTGTTTTTT. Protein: CASSAYGTGELFF.

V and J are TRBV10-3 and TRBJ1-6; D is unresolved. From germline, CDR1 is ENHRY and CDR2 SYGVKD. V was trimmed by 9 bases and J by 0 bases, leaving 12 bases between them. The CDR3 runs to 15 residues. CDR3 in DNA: TGTGCCATGGCCCTGGTAAGCTCCTATAATTCACCCCTCCACTTT. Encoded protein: CAMALVSSYNSPLHF.

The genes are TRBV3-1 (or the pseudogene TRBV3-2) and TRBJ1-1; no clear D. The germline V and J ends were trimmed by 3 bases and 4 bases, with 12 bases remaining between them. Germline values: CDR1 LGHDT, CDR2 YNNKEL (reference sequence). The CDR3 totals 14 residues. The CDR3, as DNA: TGTGCCAGCAGCCACCGCGGGGTAGCCACTGAAGCTTTCTTT. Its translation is CASSHRGVATEAFF.

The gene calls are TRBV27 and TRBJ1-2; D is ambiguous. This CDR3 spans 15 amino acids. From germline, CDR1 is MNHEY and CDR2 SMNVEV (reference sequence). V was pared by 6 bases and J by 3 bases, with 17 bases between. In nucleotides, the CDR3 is TGTGCCAGCAGAGACCCCGACAAAGAGCACTATGGCTACACCTTC. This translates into CASRDPDKEHYGYTF.

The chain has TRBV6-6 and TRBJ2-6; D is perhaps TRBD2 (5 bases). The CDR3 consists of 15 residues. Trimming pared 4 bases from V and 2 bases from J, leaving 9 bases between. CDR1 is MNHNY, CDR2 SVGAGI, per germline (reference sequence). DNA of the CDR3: TGTGCCAGCAGTTCCGTGGGAGCTGGGGCCAACGTCCTGACTTTC. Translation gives CASSSVGAGANVLTF.

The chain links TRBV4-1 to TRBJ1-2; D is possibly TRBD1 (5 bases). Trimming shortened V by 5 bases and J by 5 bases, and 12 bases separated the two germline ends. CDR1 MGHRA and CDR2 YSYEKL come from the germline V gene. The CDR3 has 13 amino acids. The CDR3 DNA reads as TGCGCCAGCAGCTCTAGCGCAGGGTATGGCTACACCTTC. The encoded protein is CASSSSAGYGYTF.

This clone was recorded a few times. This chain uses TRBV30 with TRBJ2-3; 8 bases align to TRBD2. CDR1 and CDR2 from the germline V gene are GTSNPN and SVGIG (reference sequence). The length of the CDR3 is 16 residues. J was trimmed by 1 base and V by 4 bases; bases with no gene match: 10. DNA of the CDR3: TGTGCCTGGACGTCGGGACTAGGAAAAGGCACAGATACGCAGTATTTT. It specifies CAWTSGLGKGTDTQYF.